The 18 T cell receptor beta chains given below trace back to one sample, sequenced in a study of blood T cell repertoires in COVID-19. Assay used: immunoSEQ multiplex PCR; TCRdb lists only in-frame clones, some missing. The sample has roughly 280,000 clones; 85% to 90% are singletons. Sequencing was performed on PBMCs or T cells enriched from blood (not recorded which). All receptors come from a woman younger than 45 with acute COVID-19.

The chain carries TRBV29-1 and TRBJ2-1, with TRBD2 matching over 7 bases. The germline CDR1 and CDR2 sequences are SQVTM and ANQGSEA. V lost 7 bases and J lost 6; bases outside the gene matches: 9. This CDR3 has 13 residues. DNA for the CDR3: TGCAGCGCCTCGGGCGGGGGATTCAATGAGCAGTTCTTC. It encodes CSASGGGFNEQFF.

This chain links TRBV3-1 (or the pseudogene TRBV3-2) with TRBJ2-7; 7 bases agree with TRBD1. CDR1 is LGHDT and CDR2 is YNNKEL in the germline V gene (reference sequence). CDR3 length: 13 amino acids. V gave up 3 bases and J gave up 2 bases; unmatched junction bases: 1. The CDR3 sequence is CASSHGTAYEQYF. CDR3 DNA sequence: TGTGCCAGCAGCCACGGGACAGCCTACGAGCAGTACTTC.

This rearrangement joins TRBV28 to TRBJ2-1, with D perhaps matching TRBD2 (5 bases). The CDR3 length is 15 residues. The germline CDR1 and CDR2 sequences are MDHEN and SYDVKM. The V gene lost 5 bases and the J gene lost 4 bases, with 15 bases spanning the gap. As DNA, the CDR3 is TGTGCCAGCAGTGGAGGTGGTAGGCCTTACAATGAGCAGTTCTTC. This codes for CASSGGGRPYNEQFF.

V usage is TRBV30 and J usage is TRBJ2-6; perhaps TRBD1 as D (6 bases). The V end was cut by 0 bases, the J end by 0 bases, with 15 bases between. The CDR3 covers 18 residues. Germline CDR1 is GTSNPN and CDR2 is SVGIG (reference sequence). The CDR3 protein is CAWSVLWTVSSGANVLTF. The CDR3 DNA reads as TGTGCCTGGAGTGTGTTGTGGACAGTTAGCTCTGGGGCCAACGTCCTGACTTTC. The variable domain in full, completed from reference TRBV30 and TRBJ2-6, reads SQTIHQWPATLVQPVGSPLSLECTVEGTSNPNLYWYRQAAGRGLQLLFYSVGIGQISSEVPQNLSASRPQDRQFILSSKKLLLSDSGFYLCAWSVLWTVSSGANVLTFGAGSRLTVL.

The V call is TRBV27, the J call TRBJ2-7, with 12 bases lining up with TRBD2. CDR1 and CDR2 (germline): MNHEY, SMNVEV (reference sequence). The CDR3 is 18 residues long. The ends lost 5 bases at V and 4 bases at J; junction bases unmatched: 15. The CDR3 region is CASSPRRATSGSLYEQYF. CDR3 DNA: TGTGCCAGCAGTCCGCGCCGGGCGACTAGCGGGAGTCTATACGAGCAGTACTTC.

The chain combines TRBV24-1 with TRBJ2-3; 7 nucleotides align to TRBD2. This CDR3 is built from 17 residues. With V trimmed by 0 bases and J by 4 bases, 9 bases remained unmatched. Germline loops: CDR1 KGHDR, CDR2 SFDVKD. The CDR3 DNA follows: TGTGCCACCAGTGATTTGGACGCGGGACTAACTTCAGATACGCAGTATTTT. It translates to CATSDLDAGLTSDTQYF.

V usage is TRBV6-4 and J usage is TRBJ2-7, with D hard to call. The CDR3 is made up of 13 amino acids. Germline V gene lookup returns CDR1 MRHNA and CDR2 SNTAGT. Deletions cut 6 bases from V and 3 bases from J, with 12 bases between. CDR3 DNA sequence: TGTGCCAGCAGCCTACGCCCTGACTACGAGCAGTACTTC. Its protein is CASSLRPDYEQYF.

The J gene is TRBJ1-5, the V gene TRBV6-5, with 7 bases aligning to TRBD1. Losses at the gene ends were 6 bases for V and 2 bases for J; bases not matched to a gene: 7. The CDR3 sequence is 15 residues long. Germline V gives CDR1 MNHEY, CDR2 SVGAGI. CDR3 region: CASRGQPGGNQPQHF. The CDR3 region has the DNA TGTGCCAGCAGGGGACAGCCTGGGGGCAATCAGCCCCAGCATTTT.

The chain is built from TRBV6-2 or TRBV6-3 and TRBJ1-6; 10 bases are shared with TRBD1. Germline trimming cut 5 bases from V and 5 bases from J; bases unmatched to any gene: 6. The length of the CDR3 is 16 residues. CDR1 and CDR2 (germline): MNHEY, SVGEGT. The CDR3 spells CASSPDRGFDNSPLHF. The CDR3 DNA reads TGTGCCAGCAGTCCGGACAGGGGGTTCGATAATTCACCCCTCCACTTT.

The V call is TRBV24-1, the J call TRBJ2-2; 10 nucleotides match TRBD2. V trimming: 3 bases; J trimming: 3 bases; junction bases outside the gene matches: 3. The CDR3 is made up of 16 amino acids. CDR1 is KGHDR and CDR2 is SFDVKD in the germline V gene. The CDR3 bases are TGTGCCACCAGTGATCCTAGCGGGAGTTACACCGGGGAGCTGTTTTTT. This gives the protein CATSDPSGSYTGELFF.

This sequence joins TRBV6-5 and TRBJ2-1; 9 bases fit TRBD1. There are 15 residues in the CDR3. The ends lost 5 bases at V and 8 bases at J; junction bases unmatched: 10. Germline CDR1 and CDR2: MNHEY and SVGAGI. The CDR3 nucleotides read TGTGCCAGCAGTCATACCGGGACAGGGAGTGATGAGCAGTTCTTC. The encoded protein is CASSHTGTGSDEQFF.

This chain connects TRBV29-1 to TRBJ2-1, with D maybe TRBD2 (6 bases). Germline V gives CDR1 SQVTM, CDR2 ANQGSEA. The length of the CDR3 is 14 residues. Trimming shortened V by 1 base and J by 1 base, and 8 bases separated the two germline ends. The CDR3 reads CSVEAAGSYNEQFF. DNA of the CDR3: TGCAGCGTTGAAGCAGCGGGTTCCTACAATGAGCAGTTCTTC.

The chain employs TRBV6-5 and TRBJ1-1; 8 nucleotides line up with TRBD1. Unmatched junction bases numbered 6, after V lost 7 bases and J lost 8 bases. CDR1 is MNHEY and CDR2 is SVGAGI in the germline V gene. This CDR3 spans 12 amino acids. For the CDR3, the DNA is TGTGCCAGCACTACAAACAGGGGGGAAGCTTTCTTT. This gives the protein CASTTNRGEAFF.

The rearrangement uses TRBV10-1 and TRBJ2-2; 8 nucleotides line up with TRBD1. The CDR3 is 15 amino acids. V trimming: 8 bases; J trimming: 4 bases; junction bases outside the gene matches: 9. Germline V lookup: CDR1 WNHNN, CDR2 SYGVQD (reference sequence). In nucleotides, the CDR3 is TGCGCCAGCGGCACAGGGGGAATGGGCACCGGGGAGCTGTTTTTT. This translates into CASGTGGMGTGELFF.

A few counts support this clone. The V call is TRBV5-4, the J call TRBJ2-7; D might be TRBD1 (6 bases). V was pared by 6 bases and J by 2 bases, with 15 bases between. The CDR3 totals 14 residues. Per the germline V gene, CDR1 is SGHNT and CDR2 is YYREEE (reference sequence). The CDR3 is CASTSKGETYEQYF. The CDR3 DNA reads as TGTGCCAGCACCTCTAAGGGGGAGACCTACGAGCAGTACTTC.

This sequence joins TRBV19 and TRBJ2-7, with 10 bases matching TRBD2. In germline, CDR1 is LNHDA, CDR2 SQIVND (reference sequence). V lost 6 bases, J lost 6 bases, and 2 bases stayed unmatched. CDR3 length equals 12 residues. In DNA form, the CDR3 reads TGTGCCAGTAGCCTAGCGGGAGCCGAGCAGTACTTC. The encoded protein is CASSLAGAEQYF. The full variable domain, rest sourced from reference TRBV19 and TRBJ2-7, is DGGITQSPKYLFRKEGQNVTLSCEQNLNHDAMYWYRQDPGQGLRLIYYSQIVNDFQKGDIAEGYSVSREKKESFPLTVTSAQKNPTAFYLCASSLAGAEQYFGPGTRLTVT.

The chain recombines TRBV6-2 or TRBV6-3 with TRBJ2-7; the match to TRBD2 covers 8 bases. This CDR3 has 15 residues. Trimming took 6 bases from V and 4 from J; bases not matched to a gene: 11. The germline V gene encodes CDR1 MNHEY and CDR2 SVGEGT. The CDR3 DNA sequence: TGTGCCAGCAGCCCACCAAGCGGGAGTGTATACGAGCAGTACTTC. It translates to CASSPPSGSVYEQYF.

The V call is TRBV21-1, the J call TRBJ1-6; TRBD1 is the table's D call and was not checked against the DNA. TRBV21-1 is a pseudogene locus. This CDR3 has 18 residues. The CDR3 DNA is TGTGCCAGCAGCAAACCGGGACACCTGAGCTCCTATAATTCACCCCTCCACTTT. Translation gives CASSKPGHLSSYNSPLHF.